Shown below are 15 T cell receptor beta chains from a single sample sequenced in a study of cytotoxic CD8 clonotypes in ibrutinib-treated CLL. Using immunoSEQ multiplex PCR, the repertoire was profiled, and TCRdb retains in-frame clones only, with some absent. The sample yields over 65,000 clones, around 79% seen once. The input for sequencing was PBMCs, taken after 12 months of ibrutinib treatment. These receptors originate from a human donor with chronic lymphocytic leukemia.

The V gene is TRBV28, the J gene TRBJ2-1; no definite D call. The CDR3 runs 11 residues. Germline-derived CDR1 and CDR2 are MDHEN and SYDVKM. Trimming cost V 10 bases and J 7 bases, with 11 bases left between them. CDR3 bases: TGTGCCATTTTTGGGTCGAATGAGCAGTTCTTC. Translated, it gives CAIFGSNEQFF.

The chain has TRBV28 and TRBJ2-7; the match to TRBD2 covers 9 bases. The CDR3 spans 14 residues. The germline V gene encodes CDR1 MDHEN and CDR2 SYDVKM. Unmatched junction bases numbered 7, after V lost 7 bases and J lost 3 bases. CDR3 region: CASTDSGSRYEQYF. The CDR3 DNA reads TGTGCCAGCACCGATAGCGGGAGTCGCTACGAGCAGTACTTC.

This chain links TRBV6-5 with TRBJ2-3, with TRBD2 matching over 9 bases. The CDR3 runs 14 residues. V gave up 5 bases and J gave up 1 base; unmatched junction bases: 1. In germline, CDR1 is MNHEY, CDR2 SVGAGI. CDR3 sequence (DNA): TGTGCCAGCAGTGAGCGGGAGGGCACAGATACGCAGTATTTT. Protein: CASSEREGTDTQYF.

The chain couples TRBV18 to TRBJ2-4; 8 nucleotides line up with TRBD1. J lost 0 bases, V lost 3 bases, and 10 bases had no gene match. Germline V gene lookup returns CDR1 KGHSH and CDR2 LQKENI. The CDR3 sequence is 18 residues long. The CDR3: CASSPPPGQGAAKNIQYF. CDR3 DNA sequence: TGTGCCAGCTCACCGCCCCCTGGACAGGGTGCAGCCAAAAACATTCAGTACTTC. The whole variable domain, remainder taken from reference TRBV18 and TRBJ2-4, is NAGVMQNPRHLVRRRGQEARLRCSPMKGHSHVYWYRQLPEEGLKFMVYLQKENIIDESGMPKERFSAEFPKEGPSILRIQQVVRGDSAAYFCASSPPPGQGAAKNIQYFGAGTRLSVL.

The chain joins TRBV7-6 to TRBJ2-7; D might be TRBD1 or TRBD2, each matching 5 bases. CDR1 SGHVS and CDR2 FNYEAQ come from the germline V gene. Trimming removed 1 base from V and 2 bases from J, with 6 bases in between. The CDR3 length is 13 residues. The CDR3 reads CASSLGDPYEQYF. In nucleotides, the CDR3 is TGTGCCAGCAGCTTAGGGGACCCCTACGAGCAGTACTTC. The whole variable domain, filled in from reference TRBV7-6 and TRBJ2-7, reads GAGVSQSPRYKVTKRGQDVALRCDPISGHVSLYWYRQALGQGPEFLTYFNYEAQQDKSGLPNDRFSAERPEGSISTLTIQRTEQRDSAMYRCASSLGDPYEQYFGPGTRLTVT.

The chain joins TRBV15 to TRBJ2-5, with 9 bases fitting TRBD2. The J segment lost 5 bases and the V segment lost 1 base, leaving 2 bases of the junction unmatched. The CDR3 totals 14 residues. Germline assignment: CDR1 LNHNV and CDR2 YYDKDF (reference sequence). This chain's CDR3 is CATSRGLAVETQYF. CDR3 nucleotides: TGTGCCACCAGCAGAGGACTAGCGGTGGAGACCCAGTACTTC. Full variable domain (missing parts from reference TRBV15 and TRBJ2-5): DAMVIQNPRYQVTQFGKPVTLSCSQTLNHNVMYWYQQKSSQAPKLLFHYYDKDFNNEADTPDNFQSRRPNTSFCFLDIRSPGLGDTAMYLCATSRGLAVETQYFGPGTRLLVL.

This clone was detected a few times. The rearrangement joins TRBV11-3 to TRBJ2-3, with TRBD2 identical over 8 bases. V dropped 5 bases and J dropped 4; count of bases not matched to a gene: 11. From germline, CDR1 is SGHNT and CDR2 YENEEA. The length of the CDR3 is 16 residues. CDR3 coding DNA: TGTGCCAGCAGCCCCGGGGAGCGGGAGATGCCAGATACGCAGTATTTT. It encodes CASSPGEREMPDTQYF.

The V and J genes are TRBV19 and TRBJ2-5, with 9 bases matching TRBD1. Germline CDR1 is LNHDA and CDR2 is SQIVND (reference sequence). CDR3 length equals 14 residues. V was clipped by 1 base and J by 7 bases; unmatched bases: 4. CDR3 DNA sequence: TGTGCCAGTAGTATAGGGGGACAGGGCCCGACCCAGTACTTC. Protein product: CASSIGGQGPTQYF.

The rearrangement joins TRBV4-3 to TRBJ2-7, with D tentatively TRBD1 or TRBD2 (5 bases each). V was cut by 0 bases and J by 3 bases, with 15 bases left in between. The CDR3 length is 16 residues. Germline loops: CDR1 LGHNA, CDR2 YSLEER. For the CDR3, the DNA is TGCGCCAGCAGCCAAGATAGTAGGGGACCTTACTACGAGCAGTACTTC. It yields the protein CASSQDSRGPYYEQYF.

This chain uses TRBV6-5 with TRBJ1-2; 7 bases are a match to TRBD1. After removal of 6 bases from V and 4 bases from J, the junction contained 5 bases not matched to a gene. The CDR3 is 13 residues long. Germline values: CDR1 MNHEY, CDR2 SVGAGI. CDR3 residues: CASRPTGVYGYTF. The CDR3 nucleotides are TGTGCCAGCAGACCTACAGGGGTCTATGGCTACACCTTC.

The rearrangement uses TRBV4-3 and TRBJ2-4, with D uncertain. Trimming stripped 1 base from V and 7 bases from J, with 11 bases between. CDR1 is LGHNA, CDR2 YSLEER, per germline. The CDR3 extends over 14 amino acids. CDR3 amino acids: CASSQVPGWNIQYF. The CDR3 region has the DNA TGCGCCAGCAGCCAAGTACCAGGATGGAACATTCAGTACTTC.

CDR3 nucleotides: TGTGCCAGCAGTTGGGCCCTACAGGGATCCGGCTATGGCTACACCTTC. Protein product: CASSWALQGSGYGYTF. The chain links TRBV28 to TRBJ1-2, with D perhaps matching TRBD1 (6 bases). Trimming pared 4 bases from V and 4 bases from J, leaving 19 bases between. CDR3 length: 16 residues. The V gene's germline CDR1 is MDHEN and CDR2 SYDVKM.

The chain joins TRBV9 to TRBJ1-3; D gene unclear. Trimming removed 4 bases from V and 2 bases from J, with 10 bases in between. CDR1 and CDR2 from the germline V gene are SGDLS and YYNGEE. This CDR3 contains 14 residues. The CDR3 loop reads CASSSNFAGNTIYF. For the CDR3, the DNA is TGTGCCAGCAGCTCTAATTTTGCTGGAAACACCATATATTTT.

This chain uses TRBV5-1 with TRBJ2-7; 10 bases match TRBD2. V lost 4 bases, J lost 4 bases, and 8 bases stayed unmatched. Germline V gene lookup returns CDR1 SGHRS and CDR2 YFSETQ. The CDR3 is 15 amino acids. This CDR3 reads CASSPKLAGQYEQYF. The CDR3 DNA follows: TGCGCCAGCAGCCCCAAACTAGCGGGGCAGTACGAGCAGTACTTC. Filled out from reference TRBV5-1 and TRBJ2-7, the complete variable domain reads KAGVTQTPRYLIKTRGQQVTLSCSPISGHRSVSWYQQTPGQGLQFLFEYFSETQRNKGNFPGRFSGRQFSNSRSEMNVSTLELGDSALYLCASSPKLAGQYEQYFGPGTRLTVT.

CDR3 nucleotides: TGCGCCAGCAGCTTGCTGGGGGTAGGCACTGAAGCTTTCTTT. Its translation is CASSLLGVGTEAFF. This rearrangement joins TRBV5-1 to TRBJ1-1, with a weak D call TRBD1 (5 bases). Per the germline V gene, CDR1 is SGHRS and CDR2 is YFSETQ. CDR3 length: 14 residues. Trimming took off 1 base at V and 4 bases at J, with 11 bases between the two ends.